These T cell receptor beta chains were read from a single sample in a study of control samples from healthy donors and cancer patients. Only in-frame clones appear in the TCRdb table, and some are missing; sequencing was by immunoSEQ multiplex PCR. Of 150,000 to 200,000 clones in the sample, roughly 90% are singletons; the top ten hold around 12%. Sequences were obtained from blood. The receptors were sampled from a man aged 25-45 years in good health. Both conserved end residues are part of each CDR3. A D gene is named only where the DNA matches it firmly. Clone size is stated in some rows and not others, as once, few, many or a class when expanded.

TRBJ2-3 | - | TRBV11-2 | TRBD2 | TGTGCCAGCAGCTTACAGCGGGGGGTCACAGATACGCAGTATTTT | CASSLQRGVTDTQYF
TRBJ2-7 | - | TRBV5-1 | TRBD2 | TGCGCCAGCAGCCCTCCGACTAGCGGGAGTGGCGAGCAGTACTTC | CASSPPTSGSGEQYF
TRBJ2-1 | - | TRBV4-2 | TRBD2 | TGTGCCAGCAGCCCCAGCGGGGGGGCCTACAATGAGCAGTTCTTC | CASSPSGGAYNEQFF
TRBJ2-5 | - | TRBV27 | - | TGTGCCAGCAGTTTATCGGTTAATCCTTCCGAGACCCAGTACTTC | CASSLSVNPSETQYF
TRBJ2-5 | - | TRBV24-1 | TRBD2 | TGTGCCACCAGTGTTACCGGGGGGTTTACTAGGGAGACCCAGTACTTC | CATSVTGGFTRETQYF
TRBJ2-2 | - | TRBV7-3 | - | TGTGCCAGCAGCCCAGCTCCCGGCACCGGGGAGCTGTTTTTT | CASSPAPGTGELFF
TRBJ1-1 | - | TRBV2 | TRBD1 | TGTGCCAGCAGGCTGACAGGGGGTTTAAACACTGAAGCTTTCTTT | CASRLTGGLNTEAFF
TRBJ2-2 | - | TRBV11-3 | - | TGTGCCAGCAGCTTAGGGGTCTCCGCTGAGGAGCTGTTTTTT | CASSLGVSAEELFF
TRBJ2-7 | - | TRBV12-3/TRBV12-4 | TRBD1 | TGTGCCAGCAGTAGACAGGGCCCCTACGAGCAGTACTTC | CASSRQGPYEQYF
TRBJ2-3 | - | TRBV5-1 | TRBD1 | TGCGCCAGCAGGACAGGGGGGGCAGATACGCAGTATTTT | CASRTGGADTQYF
TRBJ1-5 | - | TRBV6-5 | - | TGTGCCAGCAGTCCCGTACAGGGCAGCAATCAGCCCCAGCATTTT | CASSPVQGSNQPQHF
TRBJ1-6 | - | TRBV11-2 | - | TGTGCCAGCAGTCTGAAGTGGTCACCCCTCCACTTT | CASSLKWSPLHF
TRBJ2-2 | - | TRBV7-3 | TRBD1 | TGTGCCAGCAGCGTAACCCCTACAGGGGTCGGGGGGGAGCTGTTTTTT | CASSVTPTGVGGELFF
TRBJ1-1 | - | TRBV14 | - | TGTGCCAGCAGCCAAGTAGGGTCGGCAGCTTTCTTT | CASSQVGSAAFF
TRBJ2-1 | few | TRBV21-1 | - | TGTGCCAGCAGAGGGGAAGGTGGCAATGAGCAGTTCTTC | CASRGEGGNEQFF
TRBJ1-2 | - | TRBV5-6 | TRBD1 | TGTGCCAGCAGCTTGGTGGGACAGGGGGCTTATGGCTACACCTTC | CASSLVGQGAYGYTF
TRBJ1-1 | - | TRBV27 | - | TGTGCCAGCAGTTTAGAGGAGGGGACTGAAGCTTTCTTT | CASSLEEGTEAFF
TRBJ2-7 | - | TRBV12-3/TRBV12-4 | - | TGTGCCAGCAGTTTAGAATACGAGCAGTACTTC | CASSLEYEQYF
TRBJ2-5 | few | TRBV2 | - | TGTGCCACCCGAGAGGGGGACCAAGAGACCCAGTACTTC | CATREGDQETQYF
TRBJ2-2 | - | TRBV11-3 | TRBD2 | TGTGCCAGCAGCTTAGGACTAGCGGACCTAAACACCGGGGAGCTGTTTTTT | CASSLGLADLNTGELFF
TRBJ1-1 | - | TRBV5-1 | - | TGCGCCAGCAGCTTGGCCGGCACCCAGACTGAAGCTTTCTTT | CASSLAGTQTEAFF
TRBJ2-2 | few | TRBV29-1 | TRBD2 | TGCAGCGTTGAACCTAGCGGGAGGGACACCGGGGAGCTGTTTTTT | CSVEPSGRDTGELFF
TRBJ1-1 | - | TRBV19 | - | TGTGCCAGTAGATTAGGGATTGTGAACACTGAAGCTTTCTTT | CASRLGIVNTEAFF
TRBJ1-6 | - | TRBV6-5 | TRBD1 | TGTGCCAGCAGAAGGGGACAGCAATCACCCCTCCACTTT | CASRRGQQSPLHF
TRBJ1-5 | - | TRBV7-3 | - | TGTGCCAGCAGCTTAAGCGACGGTCAGCCCCAGCATTTT | CASSLSDGQPQHF
TRBJ2-7 | - | TRBV3-1/TRBV3-2 | TRBD2 | TGTGCCAGCAGCTTACGACTAGCGGGGGTATACGAGCAGTACTTC | CASSLRLAGVYEQYF
TRBJ1-5 | - | TRBV28 | - | TGTGCCAGCGTGGGGACCCAGGGATTTAATCAGCCCCAGCATTTT | CASVGTQGFNQPQHF
TRBJ1-2 | - | TRBV19 | TRBD1 | TGTGCCAGTAGTCAAGGGACAGGACGGGGGATTAACTATGGCTACACCTTC | CASSQGTGRGINYGYTF
TRBJ2-1 | - | TRBV6-2/TRBV6-3 | - | TGTGCCAGCGGCCGGGCGGGTAACTCCTACAATGAGCAGTTCTTC | CASGRAGNSYNEQFF
TRBJ1-5 | - | TRBV2 | - | TGTGCCAGCAGGGCTGGTTCGGAGCCCCAGCATTTT | CASRAGSEPQHF
TRBJ1-2 | - | TRBV19 | - | TGTGCCAGTAGTATAAAGGACAGCAGCGGCTACACCTTC | CASSIKDSSGYTF
TRBJ1-1 | - | TRBV19 | - | TGTGCCAGTAGTATTGAGGGGAGCGGCACTGAAGCTTTCTTT | CASSIEGSGTEAFF
TRBJ1-1 | - | TRBV5-1 | TRBD1 | TGCGCCAGCAGCTCGCTGACAGGGGAGAACACTGAAGCTTTCTTT | CASSSLTGENTEAFF
TRBJ2-5 | - | TRBV9 | TRBD1 | TGTGCCAGCAGTTCCGGGACAGGGGGCGGGGAGACCCAGTACTTC | CASSSGTGGGETQYF
TRBJ2-3 | - | TRBV7-9 | - | TGTGCCAGCAGCTTGGCTAGCTCTAGCACAGATACGCAGTATTTT | CASSLASSSTDTQYF
TRBJ2-7 | - | TRBV4-2 | - | TGTGCCAGCAGCCAAGATGTCAGCAGGGTAGTCGAGCAGTACTTC | CASSQDVSRVVEQYF
TRBJ2-7 | once | TRBV6-5 | - | TGTGCCAGCAGTCCTGTAGGCAGCTCCTACGAGCAGTACTTC | CASSPVGSSYEQYF
TRBJ2-6 | once | TRBV4-2 | - | TGTGCCAGCAGCCAATTACAAACAAGTGCTGGGGCCAACGTCCTGACTTTC | CASSQLQTSAGANVLTF
TRBJ2-1 | - | TRBV6-5 | - | TGTGCCAGCAGCAAGATGGGGGGTTCCTACAATGAGCAGTTCTTC | CASSKMGGSYNEQFF
TRBJ1-4 | - | TRBV15 | - | TGTGCCACCAGCCTCAGGGGCGGGGGAAAACTGTTTTTT | CATSLRGGGKLFF
TRBJ2-2 | - | TRBV5-1 | - | TGCGCCAGCAGCCCTGGGGCCACGGTGAACACCGGGGAGCTGTTTTTT | CASSPGATVNTGELFF
TRBJ2-5 | few | TRBV27 | - | TGTGCCAGCTCCTCCTCAGGAACGTTCGGGGAGACCCAGTACTTC | CASSSSGTFGETQYF
TRBJ2-7 | - | TRBV18 | - | TGTGCCAGCTCACGCAACAGGGATACTTACGAGCAGTACTTC | CASSRNRDTYEQYF
TRBJ1-3 | - | TRBV3-1/TRBV3-2 | - | TGTGCCAGCAGCCACGGCGGCGGGTCTGGAAACACCATATATTTT | CASSHGGGSGNTIYF
TRBJ1-1 | - | TRBV2 | - | TGTGCCAGCAAACCGGTTCTCTCGAACACTGAAGCTTTCTTT | CASKPVLSNTEAFF
TRBJ1-1 | - | TRBV12-3/TRBV12-4 | - | TGTGCCAGCAGTTTCCGAGAACTTGCTTTCTTT | CASSFRELAFF
TRBJ2-2 | - | TRBV7-9 | TRBD2 | TGTGCCAGCAGCTTGGGACTAGACCCCCCCGGGGAGCTGTTTTTT | CASSLGLDPPGELFF
TRBJ1-5 | - | TRBV18 | - | TGTGCCAGCTCACCAATTCCGGGGGGCTATGGCAATCAGCCCCAGCATTTT | CASSPIPGGYGNQPQHF
TRBJ2-2 | - | TRBV28 | TRBD2 | TGTGCCAGCAGTTCAGAACTAGCGGCGAACACCGGGGAGCTGTTTTTT | CASSSELAANTGELFF
TRBJ1-2 | - | TRBV19 | - | TGTGCCAGTAGTCCCGGGGACCCACCTTACACCTTC | CASSPGDPPYTF